One and the same sample provided the 5 T cell receptor beta chains below, sequenced in a study of shared clonotypes between healthy human individuals. TCRdb keeps only in-frame clones here, not all; method: immunoSEQ multiplex PCR. Here the sample spans 1,400,000 or so clones, just under 99% being singletons. Sequenced: naive CD4+ T cells sorted from blood. This sample's subset: CD45RA+ positively selected. These receptors originate from a man aged 25 to 40 in good health.

On this clone itself: Different DNA sequences within this sample yield the same CDR3. This chain uses TRBV6-5 with TRBJ2-1, with TRBD2 matching over 12 bases. With 6 bases clipped from V and 0 bases from J, the junction kept 0 bases outside the gene matches. Germline CDR1 is MNHEY and CDR2 is SVGAGI. CDR3 length: 15 amino acids. The CDR3 nucleotides read TGTGCCAGCAGACTAGCGGGAGGCTCCTACAATGAGCAGTTCTTC. This gives the protein CASRLAGGSYNEQFF.

The rearrangement links TRBV11-2 to TRBJ2-7, with 7 bases aligning to TRBD2. The CDR3 contains 14 residues. Germline loops: CDR1 SGHAT, CDR2 FQNNGV. V shed 6 bases and J 3 bases; nucleotides not matched to a gene: 8. CDR3 amino acids: CASRGPGGLYEQYF. The CDR3 DNA reads TGTGCCAGCAGAGGTCCGGGAGGTCTCTACGAGCAGTACTTC.

V gene TRBV7-3 combines with J gene TRBJ2-1; TRBD1 is a possible D gene (7 bases). Germline-derived CDR1 and CDR2 are SGHTA and FQGTGA. The CDR3 extends over 15 amino acids. V lost 1 base and J 2 bases, leaving 9 bases between the germline ends. CDR3 protein: CASSLSGTAYNEQFF. The CDR3 DNA follows: TGTGCCAGCAGCTTAAGCGGGACAGCCTACAATGAGCAGTTCTTC.

This clone came up once. The V gene is TRBV25-1, the J gene TRBJ2-7; D might be TRBD1 (6 bases). V dropped 6 bases and J dropped 9 bases, with 15 bases sitting between them. Germline V gene data show CDR1 as MGHDK and CDR2 as SYGVNS. The CDR3 length is 12 residues. This chain's CDR3 is CASRGGGAVQYF. CDR3 nucleotides: TGTGCCAGCAGAGGGGGTGGAGCAGTGCAGTACTTC.

The CDR3 DNA reads as TGCGCCAGCAGCCCCGTCTTGTCGGGAGGGGCCCGCTACGAGCAGTACTTC. This translates into CASSPVLSGGARYEQYF. V gene TRBV4-1 combines with J gene TRBJ2-7; 8 bases line up with TRBD2. The V and J ends lost 4 bases and 3 bases, in that order; junction bases with no gene match: 14. Germline lookup yields CDR1 MGHRA and CDR2 YSYEKL. The CDR3 is 17 residues long.